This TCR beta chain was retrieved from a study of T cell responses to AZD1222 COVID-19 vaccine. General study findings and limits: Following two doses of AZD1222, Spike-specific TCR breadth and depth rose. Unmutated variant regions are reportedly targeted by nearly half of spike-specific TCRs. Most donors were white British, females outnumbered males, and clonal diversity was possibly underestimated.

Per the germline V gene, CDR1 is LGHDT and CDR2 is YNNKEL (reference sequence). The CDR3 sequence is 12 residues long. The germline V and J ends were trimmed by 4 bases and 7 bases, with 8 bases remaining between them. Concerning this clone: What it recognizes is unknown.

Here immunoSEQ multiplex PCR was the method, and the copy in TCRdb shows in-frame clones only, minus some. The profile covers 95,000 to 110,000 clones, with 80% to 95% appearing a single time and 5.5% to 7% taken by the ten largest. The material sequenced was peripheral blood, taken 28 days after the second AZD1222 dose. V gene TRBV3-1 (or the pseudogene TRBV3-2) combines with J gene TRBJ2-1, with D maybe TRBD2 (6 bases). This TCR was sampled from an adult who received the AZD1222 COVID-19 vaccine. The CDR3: CASSPGLNEQFF. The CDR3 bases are TGTGCCAGCAGCCCGGGACTTAATGAGCAGTTCTTC.